The subject of this entry is one T cell receptor (beta chain). These data originate in a study of cytomegalovirus exposure and HLA in healthy donors. As for the study in general: The same platform as the roughly 630 first-cohort repertoires was used for the 120 validation repertoires, a later analysis reported.

In germline, CDR1 is SNHLY, CDR2 FYNNEI. J gave up 13 bases and V 5 bases, and 6 bases lay outside the gene matches. CDR3 length equals 13 residues. The donors were part of the validation cohort, which consisted of more than 90 subjects and was separate from the first cohort of 666 subjects. Clones were read by immunoSEQ multiplex PCR, and TCRdb kept only the in-frame ones, dropping some. The table has 350,000 or so clones, 80% to 90% seen once; the top ten hold about 0.8%. The sequenced sample consisted of PBMCs. The V call is TRBV2, the J call TRBJ2-5; 14 positions agree with TRBD2. This TCR was sampled from a young woman in good health and CMV-seronegative. The CDR3: CASSPGLAGEVYF. The CDR3, as DNA: TGTGCCAGCAGTCCGGGACTAGCGGGAGAGGTGTACTTC.